This T cell receptor (beta chain) was profiled in a study of T cells in Graves' hyperthyroidism and ophthalmopathy. RNA transcripts were the template for amplifying TCR beta CDR3 regions. The study used the HTBI primer set for a first-round RT-PCR of the TCR CDR3. TCRdb called the multiplex PCR reads again in MiXCR, with one record for every CDR3 protein. The sample lists more than 300,000 distinct CDR3 sequences; 13% were seen once. What was sequenced was blood. The clonotype originates from a woman aged 18 to 35 with Graves' hyperthyroidism.

The CDR3 sequence is CASSIQGANNSPLHF. The CDR3 DNA sequence: TGTGCCAGCAGCATACAGGGGGCGAATAATTCACCCCTCCACTTT. The V call is TRBV7-9, the J call TRBJ1-6; the match to TRBD1 covers 9 bases. The CDR3 has 15 amino acids. Germline CDR1 is SEHNR and CDR2 is FQNEAQ (reference sequence). After removal of 5 bases from V and 5 bases from J, the junction contained 4 bases not matched to a gene. Full variable domain (missing parts from reference TRBV7-9 and TRBJ1-6): DTGVSQNPRHKITKRGQNVTFRCDPISEHNRLYWYRQTLGQGPEFLTYFQNEAQLEKSRLLSDRFSAERPKGSFSTLEIQRTEQGDSAMYLCASSIQGANNSPLHFGNGTRLTVT.